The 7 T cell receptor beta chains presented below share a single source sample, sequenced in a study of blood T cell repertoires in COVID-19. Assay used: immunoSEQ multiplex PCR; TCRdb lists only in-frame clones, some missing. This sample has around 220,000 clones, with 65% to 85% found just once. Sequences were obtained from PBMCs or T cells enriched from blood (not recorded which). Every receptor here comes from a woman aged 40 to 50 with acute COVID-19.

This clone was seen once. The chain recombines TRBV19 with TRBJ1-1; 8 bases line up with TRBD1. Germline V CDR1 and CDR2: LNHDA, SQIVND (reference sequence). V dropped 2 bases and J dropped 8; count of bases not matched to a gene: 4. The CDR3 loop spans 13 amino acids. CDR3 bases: TGTGCCAGTAGTATAAATCGACAGGGGGAAGCTTTCTTT. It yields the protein CASSINRQGEAFF.

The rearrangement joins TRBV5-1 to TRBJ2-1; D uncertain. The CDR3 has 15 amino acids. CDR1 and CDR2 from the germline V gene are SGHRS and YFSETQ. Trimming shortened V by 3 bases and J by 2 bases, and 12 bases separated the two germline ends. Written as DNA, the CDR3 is TGCGCCAGCAGCTATATCTACGAGACCTACAATGAGCAGTTCTTC. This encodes CASSYIYETYNEQFF. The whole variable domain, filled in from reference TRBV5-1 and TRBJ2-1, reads KAGVTQTPRYLIKTRGQQVTLSCSPISGHRSVSWYQQTPGQGLQFLFEYFSETQRNKGNFPGRFSGRQFSNSRSEMNVSTLELGDSALYLCASSYIYETYNEQFFGPGTRLTVL.

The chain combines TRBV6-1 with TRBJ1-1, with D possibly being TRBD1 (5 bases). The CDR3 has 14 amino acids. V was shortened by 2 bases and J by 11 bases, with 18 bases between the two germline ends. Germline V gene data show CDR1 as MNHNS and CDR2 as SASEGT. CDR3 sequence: CASSESNARVIAFF. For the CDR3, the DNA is TGTGCCAGCAGTGAATCGAACGCCAGGGTCATCGCTTTCTTT.

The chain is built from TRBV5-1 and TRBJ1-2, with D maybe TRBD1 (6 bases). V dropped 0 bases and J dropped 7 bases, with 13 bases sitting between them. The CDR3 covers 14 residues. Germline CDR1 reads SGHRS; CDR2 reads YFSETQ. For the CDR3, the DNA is TGCGCCAGCAGCTTGGTTGGGGGCGCTTCTGGCTACACCTTC. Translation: CASSLVGGASGYTF. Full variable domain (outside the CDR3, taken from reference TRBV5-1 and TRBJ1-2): KAGVTQTPRYLIKTRGQQVTLSCSPISGHRSVSWYQQTPGQGLQFLFEYFSETQRNKGNFPGRFSGRQFSNSRSEMNVSTLELGDSALYLCASSLVGGASGYTFGSGTRLTVV.

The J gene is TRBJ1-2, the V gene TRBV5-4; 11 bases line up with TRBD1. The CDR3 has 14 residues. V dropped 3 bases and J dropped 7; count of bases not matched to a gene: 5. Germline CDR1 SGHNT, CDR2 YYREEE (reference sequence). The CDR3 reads CASSSGQGAFGYTF. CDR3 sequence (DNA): TGTGCCAGCAGCTCCGGACAGGGGGCTTTTGGCTACACCTTC.

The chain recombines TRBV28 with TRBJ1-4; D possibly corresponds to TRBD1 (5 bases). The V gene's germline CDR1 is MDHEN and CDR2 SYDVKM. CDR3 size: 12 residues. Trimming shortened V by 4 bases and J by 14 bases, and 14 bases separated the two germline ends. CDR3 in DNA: TGTGCCAGCAGTTCCCTGGCGGGGGGGCTGTTTTTT. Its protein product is CASSSLAGGLFF. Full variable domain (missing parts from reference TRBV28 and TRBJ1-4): DVKVTQSSRYLVKRTGEKVFLECVQDMDHENMFWYRQDPGLGLRLIYFSYDVKMKEKGDIPEGYSVSREKKERFSLILESASTNQTSMYLCASSSLAGGLFFGSGTQLSVL.

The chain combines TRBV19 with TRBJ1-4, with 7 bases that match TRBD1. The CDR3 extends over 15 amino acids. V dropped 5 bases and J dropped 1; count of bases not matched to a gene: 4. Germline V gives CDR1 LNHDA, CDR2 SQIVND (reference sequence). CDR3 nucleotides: TGTGCCAGTAGTTTCCGACAGGGAACTAATGAAAAACTGTTTTTT. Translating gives CASSFRQGTNEKLFF.